These 30 T cell receptor beta chains were all obtained from the same sample, sequenced in a study of shared clonotypes between healthy human individuals. The table came from immunoSEQ multiplex PCR; TCRdb's copy has only in-frame clones and leaves some out. The sample lists over 850,000 clones, approximately 78% occurring once. Source material: memory CD4+ T cells from PBMCs. Sample subset: CD45RA-negative fraction. The receptors originated from a man younger than 35 in good health. Some clones in this sample may be carry-over from other donors' samples.

This chain links TRBV5-8 with TRBJ2-7; TRBD2 matches 11 bases. Germline trimming cut 4 bases from V and 0 bases from J; bases unmatched to any gene: 6. Germline lookup yields CDR1 SGHTS and CDR2 YDEGEE. This CDR3 spans 16 amino acids. Here the CDR3 DNA reads TGTGCCAGCAGCCGATCTAGCGGGGGGCTCTCCTACGAGCAGTACTTC. Translated: CASSRSSGGLSYEQYF.

V is TRBV4-2 and J is TRBJ2-2; TRBD2 matches at 11 bases. J lost 5 bases, V lost 2 bases, and 7 bases had no gene match. Germline CDR1 LGHNA, CDR2 YNFKEQ. There are 17 residues in the CDR3. The CDR3 here is CASSQLSGRAGTGELFF. CDR3 coding DNA: TGTGCCAGCAGCCAACTTAGCGGGAGGGCCGGGACCGGGGAGCTGTTTTTT.

This rearrangement joins TRBV25-1 to TRBJ2-7; TRBD1 is a possible D gene (6 bases). Germline V gene sequence: CDR1 MGHDK, CDR2 SYGVNS. V dropped 7 bases and J dropped 7 bases, with 23 bases sitting between them. The CDR3 contains 15 residues. The CDR3 loop reads CASTFGGAGEREQYF. The CDR3 nucleotides read TGTGCCAGCACTTTCGGTGGGGCAGGGGAGCGGGAGCAGTACTTC.

The gene calls are TRBV7-9 and TRBJ1-1; D is unclear. The CDR3 length is 14 residues. V lost 5 bases and J 6 bases, leaving 16 bases between the germline ends. CDR1 is SEHNR and CDR2 is FQNEAQ in the germline V gene (reference sequence). CDR3 sequence (DNA): TGTGCCAGCAGCGTCGGGCCTCCGTCCCCTGAAGCTTTCTTT. It codes for CASSVGPPSPEAFF. Drawing the rest from reference TRBV7-9 and TRBJ1-1, the complete variable domain is DTGVSQNPRHKITKRGQNVTFRCDPISEHNRLYWYRQTLGQGPEFLTYFQNEAQLEKSRLLSDRFSAERPKGSFSTLEIQRTEQGDSAMYLCASSVGPPSPEAFFGQGTRLTVV.

This chain connects TRBV5-8 to TRBJ1-1; D may be TRBD1 (5 bases). Germline lookup yields CDR1 SGHTS and CDR2 YDEGEE. Between the trimmed V and J ends, which lost 4 bases and 6 bases, there was a span of 16 bases. This CDR3 contains 14 residues. CDR3 in DNA: TGTGCCAGCAGCCCCCGGAACTCAGGGCCTGAAGCTTTCTTT. It codes for CASSPRNSGPEAFF. Using reference TRBV5-8 and TRBJ1-1 for the parts outside the CDR3, the full variable domain is EAGVTQSPTHLIKTRGQQATLRCSPISGHTSVYWYQQALGLGLQFLLWYDEGEERNRGNFPPRFSGRQFPNYSSELNVNALELEDSALYLCASSPRNSGPEAFFGQGTRLTVV.

The gene calls are TRBV6-6 and TRBJ1-2; TRBD1 matches 8 bases. This CDR3 is built from 13 residues. Unmatched junction bases numbered 3, after V lost 6 bases and J lost 3 bases. Germline CDR1 MNHNY, CDR2 SVGAGI (reference sequence). CDR3 region: CASSQTGDYGYTF. CDR3 sequence (DNA): TGTGCCAGCAGCCAGACAGGGGACTATGGCTACACCTTC.

The chain links TRBV28 to TRBJ2-7; 7 bases fit TRBD2. The CDR3 is 14 amino acids. Per the germline V gene, CDR1 is MDHEN and CDR2 is SYDVKM. Germline trimming cut 7 bases from V and 2 bases from J; bases unmatched to any gene: 8. CDR3 in DNA: TGTGCCAGCAATGGGAGGACTAGTACCTACGAGCAGTACTTC. This translates into CASNGRTSTYEQYF. Looking up the rest from reference TRBV28 and TRBJ2-7 gives the full variable domain: DVKVTQSSRYLVKRTGEKVFLECVQDMDHENMFWYRQDPGLGLRLIYFSYDVKMKEKGDIPEGYSVSREKKERFSLILESASTNQTSMYLCASNGRTSTYEQYFGPGTRLTVT.

The chain combines TRBV5-4 with TRBJ2-5; 8 bases are a match to TRBD2. Unmatched junction bases numbered 13, after V lost 3 bases and J lost 9 bases. This CDR3 region has 15 residues. CDR1 is SGHNT, CDR2 YYREEE, per germline (reference sequence). The CDR3 loop is CASSYLTGGPEAQYF. The CDR3 DNA is TGTGCCAGCAGCTACTTGACGGGAGGGCCCGAGGCCCAGTACTTC.

The chain has TRBV7-9 and TRBJ1-1, with a possible D match to TRBD1 (5 bases). Deletions cut 5 bases from V and 4 bases from J, with 20 bases between. There are 16 residues in the CDR3. In germline, CDR1 is SEHNR, CDR2 FQNEAQ (reference sequence). CDR3 DNA: TGTGCCAGCAGCCAGAACTCAGGGTTGGGAGCCACTGAAGCTTTCTTT. As protein: CASSQNSGLGATEAFF.

The chain links TRBV18 to TRBJ2-7; 9 bases align to TRBD2. The ends lost 6 bases at V and 3 bases at J; junction bases unmatched: 12. Germline-derived CDR1 and CDR2 are KGHSH and LQKENI. The CDR3 covers 16 residues. In nucleotides, the CDR3 is TGTGCCAGCTCGCCTGGGACTAGCCAGGGACTCTACGAGCAGTACTTC. As protein: CASSPGTSQGLYEQYF.

The chain uses TRBV2 and TRBJ1-2, with D perhaps matching TRBD1 (6 bases). Trimming stripped 6 bases from V and 0 bases from J, with 11 bases between. Germline assignment: CDR1 SNHLY and CDR2 FYNNEI. The CDR3 spans 14 residues. The CDR3 region is CASRRTASNYGYTF. The CDR3 DNA reads as TGTGCCAGCAGGAGGACAGCTTCTAACTATGGCTACACCTTC.

This clone has only a few counts. Just one base apart from a much larger clone, this may be a read error. The V gene is TRBV9, the J gene TRBJ2-3; no clear D gene. This CDR3 has 12 residues. CDR1 is SGDLS, CDR2 YYNGEE, per germline. CDR3 region: CASSDLSDTQCF. CDR3 nucleotides: TGTGCCAGCAGCGATTTATCAGATACGCAGTGTTTT.

This clone was detected only a few times. The chain combines TRBV5-1 with TRBJ2-1; either TRBD1 or TRBD2 may fit D (6 bases each). V lost 6 bases, J lost 3 bases, and 16 bases lay in between. Germline CDR1 SGHRS, CDR2 YFSETQ. This CDR3 is built from 15 residues. CDR3 in DNA: TGCGCCAGCACTATTAGGGGGGCTAGCTACAATGAGCAGTTCTTC. Translation gives CASTIRGASYNEQFF. Using reference TRBV5-1 and TRBJ2-1 for the parts outside the CDR3, the full variable domain is KAGVTQTPRYLIKTRGQQVTLSCSPISGHRSVSWYQQTPGQGLQFLFEYFSETQRNKGNFPGRFSGRQFSNSRSEMNVSTLELGDSALYLCASTIRGASYNEQFFGPGTRLTVL.

The CDR3 loop is CASSPTRPGPGELFF. CDR3 sequence (DNA): TGTGCCAGCAGCCCGACTAGACCCGGACCGGGGGAGCTGTTTTTT. This sequence joins TRBV2 and TRBJ2-2; possibly TRBD2 for D (6 bases). V lost 6 bases, J lost 8 bases, and 19 bases lay in between. Germline-derived CDR1 and CDR2 are SNHLY and FYNNEI. The length of the CDR3 is 15 residues.

The V gene is TRBV4-1, the J gene TRBJ2-1; weak D call: TRBD1 (7 bases). This CDR3 has 17 amino acids. Germline CDR1 MGHRA, CDR2 YSYEKL. V was cut by 0 bases and J by 5 bases, with 17 bases left in between. CDR3: CASSQDWGDSFNNEQFF. The CDR3 DNA reads TGCGCCAGCAGCCAAGATTGGGGGGACAGCTTCAACAATGAGCAGTTCTTC.

This clone was seen ten or more times. The V call is TRBV2, the J call TRBJ1-3; D not certain. CDR1 SNHLY and CDR2 FYNNEI come from the germline V gene. Trimming shortened V by 1 base and J by 0 bases, and 13 bases separated the two germline ends. CDR3 length equals 17 residues. CDR3 in amino acids: CASSEVGRVGSGNTIYF. CDR3 in DNA: TGTGCCAGCAGTGAAGTTGGAAGGGTTGGCTCTGGAAACACCATATATTTT.

The rearrangement uses TRBV7-3 and TRBJ2-1; no reliable D call. The germline V and J ends were trimmed by 5 bases and 5 bases, with 10 bases remaining between them. There are 13 residues in the CDR3. Germline V gives CDR1 SGHTA, CDR2 FQGTGA. CDR3 sequence (DNA): TGTGCCAGCAGCGAGACCCGCGACAATGAGCAGTTCTTC. Protein: CASSETRDNEQFF. Combining the CDR3 with reference TRBV7-3 and TRBJ2-1 gives the whole variable domain GAGVSQTPSNKVTEKGKYVELRCDPISGHTALYWYRQSLGQGPEFLIYFQGTGAADDSGLPNDRFFAVRPEGSVSTLKIQRTERGDSAVYLCASSETRDNEQFFGPGTRLTVL.

For this clone: This may arise from a read error, as a much more abundant clone is one base away. The rearrangement uses TRBV30 and TRBJ1-2; D unresolved. The CDR3 length is 14 residues. From germline, CDR1 is GTSNPN and CDR2 SVGIG (reference sequence). Trimming removed 1 base from V and 2 bases from J, with 11 bases in between. CDR3: CAWSGLQVNYGYTF. CDR3 nucleotides: TGTGCCTGGAGTGGCCTTCAGGTCAACTATGGCTACACCTTC.

About this clone itself: A read error is possible here, since a much larger clone lies one base away. This sample includes further DNA sequences coding for the same CDR3. The V gene is TRBV10-2, the J gene TRBJ2-5; 7 positions match TRBD2. Matching the DNA end better, TRBJ2-7 makes the J call doubtful. Germline values: CDR1 WSHSY, CDR2 SAAADI. This CDR3 is 16 amino acids long. The CDR3 loop is CASSPLGGLAEYEQYF. CDR3 DNA: TGCGCCAGTAGTCCACTCGGTGGTCTAGCGGAATACGAGCAGTACTTC.

This clone has just one count. This chain links TRBV7-2 with TRBJ2-2, with 10 positions matching TRBD2. V lost 2 bases and J lost 6; bases outside the gene matches: 6. Germline V CDR1 and CDR2: SGHTA, FQGNSA. CDR3 length equals 16 residues. CDR3 sequence reads: CASSLSLAGASGELFF. CDR3 coding DNA: TGTGCCAGCAGCTTATCTCTAGCGGGAGCTTCCGGGGAGCTGTTTTTT.

The chain joins TRBV7-3 to TRBJ2-1; D may be TRBD2 (6 bases). V gave up 3 bases and J gave up 6 bases, with 15 bases separating them. In germline, CDR1 is SGHTA, CDR2 FQGTGA. This CDR3 contains 15 residues. The CDR3 DNA follows: TGTGCCAGCAGCTTTACATCCGGGACTCGCAATGAGCAGTTCTTC. Its protein product is CASSFTSGTRNEQFF.

The CDR3 loop reads CASSTNDEQYF. The DNA of the CDR3 is TGTGCCAGCAGTACGAATGACGAGCAGTACTTC. V gene TRBV2 combines with J gene TRBJ2-7, with D unclear. The CDR3 runs 11 residues. Trimming left V 5 bases short and J 5 bases short, with 7 bases between. Germline V gene data show CDR1 as SNHLY and CDR2 as FYNNEI.

With regard to this clone: Within the sample, other DNA sequences also encode this same CDR3. The V and J genes are TRBV5-1 and TRBJ2-5; 14 positions agree with TRBD2. Unmatched junction bases numbered 2, after V lost 4 bases and J lost 0 bases. Looked up from germline, CDR1 is SGHRS and CDR2 is YFSETQ. The CDR3 is 16 amino acids. The CDR3 DNA follows: TGCGCCAGCAGCCGACTAGCGGGAGGGAACCAAGAGACCCAGTACTTC. It codes for CASSRLAGGNQETQYF.

J is TRBJ2-1 and V is TRBV28, with 8 bases aligning to TRBD2. V was pared by 3 bases and J by 16 bases, with 8 bases of the junction left unmatched. The CDR3 has 12 amino acids. Germline CDR1 reads MDHEN; CDR2 reads SYDVKM. The CDR3 reads CASSLPGLVEFF. DNA of the CDR3: TGTGCCAGCAGTTTGCCGGGACTAGTTGAATTCTTC.

The rearrangement uses TRBV19 and TRBJ2-1, with 13 bases matching TRBD2. J lost 12 bases, V lost 4 bases, and 15 bases had no gene match. CDR3 length: 17 residues. The germline V gene has CDR1 LNHDA and CDR2 SQIVND (reference sequence). The CDR3 coding sequence is TGTGCCAGTAGTAAAAAGAAACTAGCGGGAGGGTCCATGCCGCAGTTCTTC. Its translation: CASSKKKLAGGSMPQFF.

The table lists this clone with a few counts. This rearrangement joins TRBV2 to TRBJ2-1; TRBD1 matches 8 bases. Germline V gene data show CDR1 as SNHLY and CDR2 as FYNNEI. The V gene end was trimmed by 7 bases and the J gene end by 8 bases; junction bases not matched to a gene: 13. This CDR3 has 15 residues. The CDR3 here is CASTSGRGLFDEQFF. The CDR3 nucleotides read TGTGCCAGCACTTCGGGCAGGGGGCTTTTCGATGAGCAGTTCTTC.

The chain joins TRBV18 to TRBJ2-7, with 11 bases identical to TRBD1. Germline V CDR1 and CDR2: KGHSH, LQKENI. J was trimmed by 6 bases and V by 4 bases; bases with no gene match: 5. This CDR3 is 14 amino acids long. CDR3 residues: CASSLGQGAGEQYF. CDR3 sequence (DNA): TGTGCCAGCTCACTAGGACAGGGGGCAGGCGAGCAGTACTTC. The variable domain in full, completed from reference TRBV18 and TRBJ2-7, reads NAGVMQNPRHLVRRRGQEARLRCSPMKGHSHVYWYRQLPEEGLKFMVYLQKENIIDESGMPKERFSAEFPKEGPSILRIQQVVRGDSAAYFCASSLGQGAGEQYFGPGTRLTVT.

This clone was counted once. The chain has TRBV30 and TRBJ2-5; possible D gene TRBD1, 6 bases. With 5 bases removed from V and 3 bases from J, the gap between germline ends came to 13 bases. This CDR3 comprises 13 residues. CDR1 is GTSNPN, CDR2 SVGIG, per germline (reference sequence). The CDR3 here is CAWEQGPKETQYF. The CDR3 DNA sequence: TGTGCCTGGGAACAGGGCCCCAAAGAGACCCAGTACTTC.

The rearrangement uses TRBV5-4 and TRBJ2-2; D is possibly TRBD2 (6 bases). Germline values: CDR1 SGHNT, CDR2 YYREEE (reference sequence). V lost 4 bases and J 3 bases, leaving 10 bases between the germline ends. CDR3 length: 14 amino acids. The CDR3, as DNA: TGTGCCAGCAGCGGGGGGTCTTACACCGGGGAGCTGTTTTTT. As protein: CASSGGSYTGELFF.

The chain employs TRBV28 and TRBJ2-5; 10 bases map to TRBD2. The CDR3 consists of 14 residues. Per the germline V gene, CDR1 is MDHEN and CDR2 is SYDVKM. With V trimmed by 7 bases and J by 4 bases, 6 bases remained unmatched. CDR3 coding DNA: TGTGCCAGCATCAAAGCGGGAGGGAGAGAGACCCAGTACTTC. Translated: CASIKAGGRETQYF.